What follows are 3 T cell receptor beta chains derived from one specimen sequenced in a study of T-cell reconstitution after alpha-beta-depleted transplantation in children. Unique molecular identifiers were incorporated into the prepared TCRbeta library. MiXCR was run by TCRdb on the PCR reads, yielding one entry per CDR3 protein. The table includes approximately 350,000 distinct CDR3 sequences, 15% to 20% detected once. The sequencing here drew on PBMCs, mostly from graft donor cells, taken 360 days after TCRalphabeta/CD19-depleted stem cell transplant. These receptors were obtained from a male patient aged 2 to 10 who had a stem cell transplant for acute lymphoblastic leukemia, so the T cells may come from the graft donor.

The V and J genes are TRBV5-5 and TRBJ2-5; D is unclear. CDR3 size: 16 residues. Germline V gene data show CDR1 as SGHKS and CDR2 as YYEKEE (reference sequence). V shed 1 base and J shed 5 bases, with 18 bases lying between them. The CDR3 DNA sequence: TGTGCCAGCAGCTTGACCGGGCTCCTTGTGGTGGAGACCCAGTACTTC. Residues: CASSLTGLLVVETQYF.

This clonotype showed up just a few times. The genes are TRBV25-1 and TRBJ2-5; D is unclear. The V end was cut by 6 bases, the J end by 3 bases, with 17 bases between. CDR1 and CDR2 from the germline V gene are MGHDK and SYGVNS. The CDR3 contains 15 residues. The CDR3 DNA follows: TGTGCCAGCAGCGCCCTGCTAGTCGGCGAAGAGACCCAGTACTTC. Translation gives CASSALLVGEETQYF.

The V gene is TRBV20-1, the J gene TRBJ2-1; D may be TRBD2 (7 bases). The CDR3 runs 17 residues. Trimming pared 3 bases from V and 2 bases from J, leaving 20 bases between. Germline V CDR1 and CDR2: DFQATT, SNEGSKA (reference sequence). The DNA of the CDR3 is TGCAGTGCTAGCGGGGGCCACGTGGGGGGGACCTACAATGAGCAGTTCTTC. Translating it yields CSASGGHVGGTYNEQFF.